The entry that follows covers one T cell receptor (beta chain) sequence. Its binding antigen is unknown. No base-level quality is on record; no much larger clone is a single base apart. The data originate from a study of blood T cell repertoires in COVID-19 (dated by TCRdb to 2019 to 2021). Looking at the study overall: Collaborator samples came from the United States, Italy and Spain and covered acute and convalescent phases of COVID-19. HLA class I and class II types, where available, came from metadata supplied by the sample provider rather than from assay-based typing. The repertoires were made available in a free public database intended to serve as a resource for research on the immune response to SARS-CoV-2. The samples were drawn from the first 160 participants of the ongoing ImmuneRACE study and from over a thousand subjects provided by 6 global collaborators. Deeply sampled blood TCRbeta repertoires from subjects exposed to, actively infected with, or recovered from COVID-19 were included in the dataset. The material from the prospective study consisted of cDNA or gDNA derived from T cells, B-cell-depleted T cells, or PBMCs. The sample metadata nearly always contained a de-identified subject ID, COVID-19 status, age in years and sex.

Participants in the prospective study were aged about 18 to 95 years, lived in 20 to 30 United States geographic areas, and enrolled through a virtual design. To assign participants to cohorts, the prospective study relied on clinical history that participants themselves reported in a screening survey and a study questionnaire. For ImmuneRACE Cohort 3, a participant was defined as recovered based on two consecutive negative NP/OP PCR tests, clearance by a healthcare professional, or resolution of symptoms. In the prospective study, whole blood, serum and a nasopharyngeal or oropharyngeal swab were collected from each participant by mobile phlebotomists. Additional blood draws and questionnaires over an approximately two-month period could optionally be provided by prospective study participants. Before DNA extraction, blood samples from the prospective study were shipped at room temperature or frozen.

Points the paper makes about the study in general: Clinical and demographic metadata were provided uncurated, with the amount varying by source and participant.

The immunoSEQ Assay, a bias-controlled multiplex PCR, was used to amplify TCRbeta CDR3 regions from genomic DNA. As for the authors' bioinformatics: The number of nucleated cells in each sample was estimated by amplification of reference gene primers within the assay. To quantify the absolute abundance of each unique TCRbeta CDR3 rearrangement, sequence reads were collapsed and filtered. For each sample, productive Simpson clonality was calculated as the square root of Simpson's diversity index over productive rearrangements. Here the immuneACCESS table is served through TCRdb, limited to in-frame sequences with V and J called. Missing clones are a known gap in these copies; in checked studies unresolved V genes cover under half, and the rest lacks a known reason. That table furnishes V, J and clone size, whereas the DNA furnished D and trimming. Present in this sample are roughly 250,000 clones, under 95% of which were seen just once. The ten top clones hold 1.5% to 2% of the sample.

This receptor was obtained from a woman aged 18-29 years who had recovered from COVID-19. The sample taken for sequencing was PBMCs or T cells enriched from blood (not recorded which).

The CDR3 loop reads CASSFGRMNTEAFF. The bases read TGTGCCAGCAGTTTCGGCAGGATGAACACTGAAGCTTTCTTT. The receptor chain draws on TRBV27 and TRBJ1-1, with no confidently assigned D gene. V and J lose 3 bases and 0 bases, and a span of 8 bases separates them. The CDR3 holds 14 amino acids from the cysteine to the phenylalanine. Only the CDR3 portion is preserved as DNA: 42 bases, with reading frame beginning at the first base. The germline V gene encodes CDR1 MNHEY and CDR2 SMNVEV (reference sequence).